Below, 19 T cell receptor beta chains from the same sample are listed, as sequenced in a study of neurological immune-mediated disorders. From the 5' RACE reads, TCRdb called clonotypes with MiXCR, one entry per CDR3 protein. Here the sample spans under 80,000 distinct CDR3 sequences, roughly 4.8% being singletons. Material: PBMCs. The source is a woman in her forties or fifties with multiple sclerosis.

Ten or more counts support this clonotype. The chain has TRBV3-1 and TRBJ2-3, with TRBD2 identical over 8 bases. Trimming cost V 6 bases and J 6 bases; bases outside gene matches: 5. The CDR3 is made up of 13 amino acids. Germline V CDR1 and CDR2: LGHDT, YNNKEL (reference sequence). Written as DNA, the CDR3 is TGTGCCAGCAGTCGGGGGGGCGGGGATACGCAGTATTTT. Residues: CASSRGGGDTQYF.

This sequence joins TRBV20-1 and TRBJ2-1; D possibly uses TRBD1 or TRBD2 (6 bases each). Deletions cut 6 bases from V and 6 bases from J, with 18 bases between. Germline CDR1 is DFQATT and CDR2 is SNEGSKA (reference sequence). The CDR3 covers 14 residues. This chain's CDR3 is CSAARGGPVNEQFF. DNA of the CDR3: TGCAGTGCAGCGAGAGGGGGGCCGGTCAATGAGCAGTTCTTC.

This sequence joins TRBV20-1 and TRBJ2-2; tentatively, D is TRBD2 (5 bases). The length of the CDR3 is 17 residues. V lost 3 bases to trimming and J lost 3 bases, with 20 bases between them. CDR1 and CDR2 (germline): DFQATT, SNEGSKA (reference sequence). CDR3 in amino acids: CSASGLAGRLDTGELFF. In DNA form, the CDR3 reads TGCAGTGCTAGCGGGCTAGCCGGCCGTTTGGACACCGGGGAGCTGTTTTTT.

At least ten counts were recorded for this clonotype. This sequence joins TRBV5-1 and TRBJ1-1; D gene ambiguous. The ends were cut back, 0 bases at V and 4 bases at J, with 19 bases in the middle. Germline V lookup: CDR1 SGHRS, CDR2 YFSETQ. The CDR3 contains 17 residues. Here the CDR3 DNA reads TGCGCCAGCAGCTTGGCCTTCTCGCGGGGTGGAGGCACTGAAGCTTTCTTT. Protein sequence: CASSLAFSRGGGTEAFF. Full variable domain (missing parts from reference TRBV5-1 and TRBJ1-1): KAGVTQTPRYLIKTRGQQVTLSCSPISGHRSVSWYQQTPGQGLQFLFEYFSETQRNKGNFPGRFSGRQFSNSRSEMNVSTLELGDSALYLCASSLAFSRGGGTEAFFGQGTRLTVV.

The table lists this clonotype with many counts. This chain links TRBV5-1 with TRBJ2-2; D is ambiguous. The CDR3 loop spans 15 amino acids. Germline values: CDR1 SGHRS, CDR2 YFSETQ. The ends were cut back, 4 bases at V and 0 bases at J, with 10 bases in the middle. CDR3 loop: CASSPRTANTGELFF. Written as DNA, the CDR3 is TGCGCCAGCAGCCCGCGGACGGCGAACACCGGGGAGCTGTTTTTT.

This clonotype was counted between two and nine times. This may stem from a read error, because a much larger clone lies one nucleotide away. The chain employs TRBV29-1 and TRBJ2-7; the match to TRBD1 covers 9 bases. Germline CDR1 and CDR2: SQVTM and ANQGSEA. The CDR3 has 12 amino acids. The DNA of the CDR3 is TGCATCGTTGTAGGACAGGGGTACGAGCAGTACTTC. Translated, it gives CIVVGQGYEQYF.

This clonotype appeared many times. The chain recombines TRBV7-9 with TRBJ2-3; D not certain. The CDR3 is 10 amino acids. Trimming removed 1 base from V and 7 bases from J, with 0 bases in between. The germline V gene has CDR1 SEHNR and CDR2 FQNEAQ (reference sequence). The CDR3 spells CASSLDTQYF. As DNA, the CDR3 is TGTGCCAGCAGCTTAGATACGCAGTATTTT.

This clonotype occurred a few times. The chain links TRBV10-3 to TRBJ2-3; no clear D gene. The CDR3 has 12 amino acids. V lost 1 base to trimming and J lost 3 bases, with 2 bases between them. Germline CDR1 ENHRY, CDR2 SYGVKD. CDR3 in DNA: TGTGCCATCAGTGAGTTGACAGATACGCAGTATTTT. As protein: CAISELTDTQYF.

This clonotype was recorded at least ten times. The CDR3 protein is CSARKEDTEAFF. The DNA for the CDR3 is TGCAGTGCTAGAAAGGAGGACACTGAAGCTTTCTTT. The chain couples TRBV20-1 to TRBJ1-1; D unresolved. V was pared by 2 bases and J by 3 bases, with 7 bases between. Germline CDR1 and CDR2: DFQATT and SNEGSKA (reference sequence). The CDR3 contains 12 residues.

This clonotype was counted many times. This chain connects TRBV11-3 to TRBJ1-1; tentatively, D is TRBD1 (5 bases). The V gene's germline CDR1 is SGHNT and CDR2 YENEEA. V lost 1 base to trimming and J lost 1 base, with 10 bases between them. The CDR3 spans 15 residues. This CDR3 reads CASSLGDSWNTEAFF. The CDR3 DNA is TGTGCCAGCAGCTTAGGAGACAGCTGGAACACTGAAGCTTTCTTT.

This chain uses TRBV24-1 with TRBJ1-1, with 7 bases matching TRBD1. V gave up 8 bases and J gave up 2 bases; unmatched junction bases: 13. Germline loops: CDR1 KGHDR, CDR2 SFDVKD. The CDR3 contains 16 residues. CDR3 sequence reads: CATKFQGDGTNTEAFF. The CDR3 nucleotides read TGTGCCACCAAGTTTCAGGGGGACGGAACAAACACTGAAGCTTTCTTT.

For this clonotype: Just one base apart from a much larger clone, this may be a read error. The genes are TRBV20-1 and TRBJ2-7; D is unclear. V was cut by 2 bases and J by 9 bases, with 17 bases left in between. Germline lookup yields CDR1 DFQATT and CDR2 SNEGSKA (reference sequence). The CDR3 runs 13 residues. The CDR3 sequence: CSARSETQVAQYF. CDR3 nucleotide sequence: TGCAGTGCTAGATCTGAAACCCAAGTGGCGCAGTACTTC.

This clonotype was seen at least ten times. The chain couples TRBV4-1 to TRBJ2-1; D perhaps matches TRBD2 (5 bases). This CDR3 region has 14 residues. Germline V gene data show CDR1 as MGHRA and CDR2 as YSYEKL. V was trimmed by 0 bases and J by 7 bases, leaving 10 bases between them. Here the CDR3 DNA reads TGCGCCAGCAGCCAAGATATGACGGGAAATGAGCAGTTCTTC. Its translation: CASSQDMTGNEQFF.

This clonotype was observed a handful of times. The CDR3 DNA reads as TGTGTCTGCACTAGCGCGGTTCCCAATGAGCAGTTCTTC. Its protein product is CVCTSAVPNEQFF. J is TRBJ2-1 and V is TRBV6-5, with TRBD2 identical over 7 bases. The CDR3 totals 13 residues. Germline-derived CDR1 and CDR2 are MNHEY and SVGAGI.

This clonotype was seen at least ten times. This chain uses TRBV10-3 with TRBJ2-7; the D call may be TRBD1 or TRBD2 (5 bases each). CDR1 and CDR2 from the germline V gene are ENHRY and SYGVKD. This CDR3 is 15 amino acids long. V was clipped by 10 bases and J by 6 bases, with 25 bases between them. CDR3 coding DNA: TGTGCCAGCAAACAAGACAGTGGAGGTTGGGGCGAGCAGTACGTC. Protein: CASKQDSGGWGEQYV.

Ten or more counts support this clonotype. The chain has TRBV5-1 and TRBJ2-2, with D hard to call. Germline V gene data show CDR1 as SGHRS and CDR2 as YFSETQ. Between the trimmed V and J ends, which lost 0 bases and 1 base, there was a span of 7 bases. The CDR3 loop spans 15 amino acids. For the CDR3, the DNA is TGCGCCAGCAGCTTGGGAGAAGTGAACACCGGGGAGCTGTTTTTT. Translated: CASSLGEVNTGELFF.

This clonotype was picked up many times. The CDR3 nucleotides are TGTGCCAGCAGCTTAGGAAGCGGGGGGACTCTGAATGAGCAGTTCTTC. Translating gives CASSLGSGGTLNEQFF. The chain links TRBV7-2 to TRBJ2-1; TRBD2 matches 9 bases. V lost 1 base to trimming and J lost 7 bases; unmatched junction nucleotides: 8. This CDR3 comprises 16 residues. The germline V gene encodes CDR1 SGHTA and CDR2 FQGNSA.

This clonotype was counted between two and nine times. The CDR3 sequence: CASSRRKPNQPQHF. In DNA form, the CDR3 reads TGTGCCAGCAGTAGAAGAAAGCCCAATCAGCCCCAGCATTTT. This chain connects TRBV5-6 to TRBJ1-5; the D is unclear. CDR1 SGHDT and CDR2 YYEEEE come from the germline V gene. The V end was cut by 5 bases, the J end by 3 bases, with 12 bases between. The CDR3 has 14 residues.

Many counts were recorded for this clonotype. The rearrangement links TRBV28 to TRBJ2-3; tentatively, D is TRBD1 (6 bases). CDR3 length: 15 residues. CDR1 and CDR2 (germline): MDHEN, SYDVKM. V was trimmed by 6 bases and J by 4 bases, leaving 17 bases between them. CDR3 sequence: CASSRIQGSADTQYF. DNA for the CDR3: TGTGCCAGCAGCCGCATACAGGGTTCGGCAGATACGCAGTATTTT.